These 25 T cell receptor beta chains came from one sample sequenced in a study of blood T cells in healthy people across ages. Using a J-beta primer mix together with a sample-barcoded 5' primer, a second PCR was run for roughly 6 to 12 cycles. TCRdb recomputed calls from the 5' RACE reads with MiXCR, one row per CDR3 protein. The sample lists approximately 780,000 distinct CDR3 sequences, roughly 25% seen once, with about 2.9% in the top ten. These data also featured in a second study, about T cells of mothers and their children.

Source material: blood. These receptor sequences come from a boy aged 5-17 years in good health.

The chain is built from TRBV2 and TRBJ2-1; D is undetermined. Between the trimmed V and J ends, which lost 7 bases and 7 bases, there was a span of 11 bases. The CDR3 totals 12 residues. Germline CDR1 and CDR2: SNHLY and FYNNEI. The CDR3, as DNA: TGTGCCAGCACTCAAGGAAGGAATGAGCAGTTCTTC. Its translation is CASTQGRNEQFF.

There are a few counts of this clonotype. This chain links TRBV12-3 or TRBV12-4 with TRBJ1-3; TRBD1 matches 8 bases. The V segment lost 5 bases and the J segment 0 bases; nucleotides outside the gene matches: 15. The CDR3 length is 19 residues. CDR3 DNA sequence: TGTGCCAGCAGTCCGGGCTCTGGACAGGGAATAATCTCTGGAAACACCATATATTTT. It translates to CASSPGSGQGIISGNTIYF.

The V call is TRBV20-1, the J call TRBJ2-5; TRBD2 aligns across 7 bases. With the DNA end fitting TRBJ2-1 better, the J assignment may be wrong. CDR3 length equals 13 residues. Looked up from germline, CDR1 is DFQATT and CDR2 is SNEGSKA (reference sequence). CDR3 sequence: CSARLGLGNEQFF. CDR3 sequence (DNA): TGCAGTGCTAGACTCGGACTAGGGAATGAGCAGTTCTTC.

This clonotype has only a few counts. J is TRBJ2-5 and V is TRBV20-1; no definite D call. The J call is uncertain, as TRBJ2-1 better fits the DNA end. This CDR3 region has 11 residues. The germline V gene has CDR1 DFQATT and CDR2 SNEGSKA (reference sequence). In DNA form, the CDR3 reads TGCAGTGCTCCCGCTTGGAATGAGCAGTTCTTC. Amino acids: CSAPAWNEQFF.

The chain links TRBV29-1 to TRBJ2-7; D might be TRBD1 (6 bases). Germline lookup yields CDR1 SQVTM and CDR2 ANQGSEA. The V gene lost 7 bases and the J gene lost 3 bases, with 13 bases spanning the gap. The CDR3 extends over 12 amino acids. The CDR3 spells CSGQDSYYEQYF. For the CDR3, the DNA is TGCAGCGGCCAGGACAGCTACTACGAGCAGTACTTC.

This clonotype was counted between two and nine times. The CDR3 region is CASSLDEFGRGGYGYTF. Here the CDR3 DNA reads TGCGCCAGCAGCTTGGATGAGTTTGGGAGAGGGGGCTATGGCTACACCTTC. This chain joins TRBV5-1 and TRBJ1-2; D perhaps matches TRBD1 (6 bases). CDR1 SGHRS and CDR2 YFSETQ come from the germline V gene. This CDR3 comprises 17 residues. V was cut by 0 bases and J by 4 bases, with 19 bases left in between.

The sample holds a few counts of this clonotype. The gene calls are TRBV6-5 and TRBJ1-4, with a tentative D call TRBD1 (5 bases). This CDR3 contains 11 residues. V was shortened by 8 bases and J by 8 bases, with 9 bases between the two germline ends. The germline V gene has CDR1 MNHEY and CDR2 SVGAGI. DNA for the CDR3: TGTGCCAGCGGTAGGGACGAAAAACTGTTTTTT. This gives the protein CASGRDEKLFF.

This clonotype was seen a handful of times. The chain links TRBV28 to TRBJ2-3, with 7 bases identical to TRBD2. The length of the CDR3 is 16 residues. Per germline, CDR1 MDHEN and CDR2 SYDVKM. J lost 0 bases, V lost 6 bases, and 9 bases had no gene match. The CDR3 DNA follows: TGTGCCAGCAGCTCCAATAGCGGGTGGAGCACAGATACGCAGTATTTT. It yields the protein CASSSNSGWSTDTQYF.

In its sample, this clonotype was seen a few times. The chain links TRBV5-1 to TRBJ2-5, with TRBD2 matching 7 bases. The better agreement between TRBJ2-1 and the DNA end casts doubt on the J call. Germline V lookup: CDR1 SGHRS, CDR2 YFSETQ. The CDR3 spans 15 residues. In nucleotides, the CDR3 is TGCGCCAGCAGCTTGGTGGGAGGGGTGGGGAATGAGCAGTTCTTC. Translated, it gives CASSLVGGVGNEQFF.

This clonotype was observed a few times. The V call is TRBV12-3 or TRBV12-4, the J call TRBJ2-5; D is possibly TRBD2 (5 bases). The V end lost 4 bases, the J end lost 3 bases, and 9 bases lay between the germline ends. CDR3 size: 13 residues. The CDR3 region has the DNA TGTGCCAGCAGTTGGGCGGGCAAAGAGACCCAGTACTTC. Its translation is CASSWAGKETQYF.

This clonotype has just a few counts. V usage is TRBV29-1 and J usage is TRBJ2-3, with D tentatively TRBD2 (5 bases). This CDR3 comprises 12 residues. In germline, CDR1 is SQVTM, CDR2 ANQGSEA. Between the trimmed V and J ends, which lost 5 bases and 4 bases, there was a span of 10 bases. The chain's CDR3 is CSVQEVADTQYF. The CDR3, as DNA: TGCAGCGTTCAGGAGGTTGCAGATACGCAGTATTTT.

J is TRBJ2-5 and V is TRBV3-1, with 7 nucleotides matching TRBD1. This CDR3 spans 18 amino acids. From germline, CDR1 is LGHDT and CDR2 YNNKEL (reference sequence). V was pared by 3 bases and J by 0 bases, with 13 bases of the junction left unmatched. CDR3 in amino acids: CASSQKLTGLGHQETQYF. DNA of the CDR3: TGTGCCAGCAGCCAGAAACTGACAGGGTTGGGCCACCAAGAGACCCAGTACTTC.

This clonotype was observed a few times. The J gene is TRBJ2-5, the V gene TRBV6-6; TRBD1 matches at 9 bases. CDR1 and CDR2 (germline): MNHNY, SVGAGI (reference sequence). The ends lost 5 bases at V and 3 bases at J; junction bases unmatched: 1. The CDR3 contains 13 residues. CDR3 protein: CASSGTGKETQYF. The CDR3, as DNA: TGTGCCAGCAGTGGGACAGGGAAAGAGACCCAGTACTTC.

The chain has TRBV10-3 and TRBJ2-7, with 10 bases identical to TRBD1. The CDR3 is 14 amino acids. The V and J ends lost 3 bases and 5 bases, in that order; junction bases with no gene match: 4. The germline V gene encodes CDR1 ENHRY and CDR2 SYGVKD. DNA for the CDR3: TGTGCCATCAGTGAAGCCGGGACAGGGGACGAGCAGTACTTC. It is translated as CAISEAGTGDEQYF.

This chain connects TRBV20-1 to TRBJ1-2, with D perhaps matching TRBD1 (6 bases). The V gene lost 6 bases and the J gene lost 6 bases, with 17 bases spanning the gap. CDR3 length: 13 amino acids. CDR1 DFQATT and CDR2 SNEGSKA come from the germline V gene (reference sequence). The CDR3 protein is CSARQGGSHGYTF. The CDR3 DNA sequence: TGCAGTGCCCGTCAAGGGGGGAGCCATGGCTACACCTTC.

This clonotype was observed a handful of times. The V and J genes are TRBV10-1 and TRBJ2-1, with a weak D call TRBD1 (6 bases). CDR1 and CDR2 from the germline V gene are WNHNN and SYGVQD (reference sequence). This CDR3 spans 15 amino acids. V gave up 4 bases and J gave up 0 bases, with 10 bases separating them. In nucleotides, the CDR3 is TGCGCCAGCAGTGGGGGGCCCGACTCCTACAATGAGCAGTTCTTC. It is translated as CASSGGPDSYNEQFF.

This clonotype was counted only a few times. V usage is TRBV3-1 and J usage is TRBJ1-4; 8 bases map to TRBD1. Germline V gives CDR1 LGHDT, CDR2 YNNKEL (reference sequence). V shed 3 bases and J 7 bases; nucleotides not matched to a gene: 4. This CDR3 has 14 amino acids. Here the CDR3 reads CASSHRGLSEKLFF. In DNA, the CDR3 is TGTGCCAGCAGCCACAGGGGGCTGAGTGAAAAACTGTTTTTT.

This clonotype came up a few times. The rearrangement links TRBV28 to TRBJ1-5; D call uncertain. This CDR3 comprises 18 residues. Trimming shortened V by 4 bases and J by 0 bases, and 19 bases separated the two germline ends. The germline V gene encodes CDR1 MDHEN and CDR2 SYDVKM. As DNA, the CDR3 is TGTGCCAGCAGTTCCATCATACCCGGGTATGGTAGCAATCAGCCCCAGCATTTT. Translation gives CASSSIIPGYGSNQPQHF.

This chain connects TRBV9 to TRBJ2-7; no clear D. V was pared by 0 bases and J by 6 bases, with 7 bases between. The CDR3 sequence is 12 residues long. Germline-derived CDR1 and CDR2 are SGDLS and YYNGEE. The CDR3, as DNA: TGTGCCAGCAGCGTAGATAATGGCGAGCAGTACTTC. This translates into CASSVDNGEQYF.

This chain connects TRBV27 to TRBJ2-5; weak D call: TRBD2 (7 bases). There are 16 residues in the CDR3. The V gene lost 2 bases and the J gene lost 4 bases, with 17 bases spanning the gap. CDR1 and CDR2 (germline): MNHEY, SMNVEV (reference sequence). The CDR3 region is CASSLIGTGGSETQYF. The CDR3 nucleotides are TGTGCCAGCAGTTTAATAGGGACGGGGGGCTCAGAGACCCAGTACTTC.

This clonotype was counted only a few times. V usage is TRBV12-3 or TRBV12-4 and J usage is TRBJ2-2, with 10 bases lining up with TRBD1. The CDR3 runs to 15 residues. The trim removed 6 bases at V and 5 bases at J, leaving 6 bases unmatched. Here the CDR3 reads CASRLTGGPTGELFF. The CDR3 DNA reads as TGTGCCAGCAGGTTGACAGGGGGCCCAACCGGGGAGCTGTTTTTT.

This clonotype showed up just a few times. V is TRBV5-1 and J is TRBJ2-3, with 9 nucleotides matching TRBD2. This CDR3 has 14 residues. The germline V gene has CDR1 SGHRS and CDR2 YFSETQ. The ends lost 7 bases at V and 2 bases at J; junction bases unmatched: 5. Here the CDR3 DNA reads TGCGCCAGCGGGCGGGGGGGCACCACAGATACGCAGTATTTT. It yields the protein CASGRGGTTDTQYF.

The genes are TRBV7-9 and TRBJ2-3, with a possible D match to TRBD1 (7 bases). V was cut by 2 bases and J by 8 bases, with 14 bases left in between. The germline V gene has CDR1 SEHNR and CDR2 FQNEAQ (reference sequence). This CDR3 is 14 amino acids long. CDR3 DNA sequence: TGTGCCAGCAGCTTACAGGGGGGCTTGTCTACGCAGTATTTT. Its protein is CASSLQGGLSTQYF.

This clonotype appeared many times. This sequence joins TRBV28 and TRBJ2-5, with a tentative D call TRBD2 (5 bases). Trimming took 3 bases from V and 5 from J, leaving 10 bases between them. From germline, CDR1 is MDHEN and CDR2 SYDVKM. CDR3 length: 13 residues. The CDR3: CASSFPSPETQYF. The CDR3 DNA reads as TGTGCCAGCAGTTTCCCTAGCCCGGAGACCCAGTACTTC. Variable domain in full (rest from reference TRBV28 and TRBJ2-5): DVKVTQSSRYLVKRTGEKVFLECVQDMDHENMFWYRQDPGLGLRLIYFSYDVKMKEKGDIPEGYSVSREKKERFSLILESASTNQTSMYLCASSFPSPETQYFGPGTRLLVL.

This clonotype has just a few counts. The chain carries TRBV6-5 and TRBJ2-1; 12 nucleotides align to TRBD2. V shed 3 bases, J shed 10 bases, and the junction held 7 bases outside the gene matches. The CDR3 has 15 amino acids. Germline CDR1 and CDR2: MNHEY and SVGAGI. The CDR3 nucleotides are TGTGCCAGCAGTTATTCTGGACTAGCGGGGAAAGAGCAGTTCTTC. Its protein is CASSYSGLAGKEQFF.